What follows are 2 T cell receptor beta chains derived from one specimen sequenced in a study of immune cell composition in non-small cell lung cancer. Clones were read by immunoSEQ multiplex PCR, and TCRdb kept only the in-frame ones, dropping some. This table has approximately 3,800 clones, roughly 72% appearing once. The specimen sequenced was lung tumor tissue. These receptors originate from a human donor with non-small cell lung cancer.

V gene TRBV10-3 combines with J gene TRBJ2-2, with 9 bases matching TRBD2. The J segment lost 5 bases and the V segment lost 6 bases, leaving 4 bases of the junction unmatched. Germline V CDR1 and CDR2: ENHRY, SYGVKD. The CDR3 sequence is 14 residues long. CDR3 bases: TGTGCCATCAGCCTAGCGGGATGGACCGGGGAGCTGTTTTTT. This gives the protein CAISLAGWTGELFF.

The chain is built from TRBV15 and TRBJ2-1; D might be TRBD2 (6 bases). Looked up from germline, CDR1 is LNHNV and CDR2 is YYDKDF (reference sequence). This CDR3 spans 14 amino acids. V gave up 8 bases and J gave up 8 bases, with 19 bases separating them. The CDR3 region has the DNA TGTGCCACCTCAATCGGGGGAGCTGTAGATGAGCAGTTCTTC. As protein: CATSIGGAVDEQFF.